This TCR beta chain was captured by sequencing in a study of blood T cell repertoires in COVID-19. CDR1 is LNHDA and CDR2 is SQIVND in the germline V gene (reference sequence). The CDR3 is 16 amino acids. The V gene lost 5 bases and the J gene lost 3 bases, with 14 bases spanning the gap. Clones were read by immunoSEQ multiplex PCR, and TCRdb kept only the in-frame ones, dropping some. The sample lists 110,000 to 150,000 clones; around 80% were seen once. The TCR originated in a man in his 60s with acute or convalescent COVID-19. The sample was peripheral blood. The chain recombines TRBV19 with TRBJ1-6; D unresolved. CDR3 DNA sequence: TGTGCCAGTAGTCCCGAAGAAGGAGGCTATAATTCACCCCTCCACTTT. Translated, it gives CASSPEEGGYNSPLHF.